This is a list of T cell receptor beta chains from one sample in a study of T-cell reconstitution after alpha-beta-depleted transplantation in children. Each CDR3 protein is one row after TCRdb ran MiXCR on the PCR reads. The table has about 250,000 distinct CDR3 sequences, approximately 24% seen once. This material consisted of PBMCs, mostly from graft donor cells, taken 360 days after TCRalphabeta/CD19-depleted stem cell transplant. These receptors were taken from a female patient under 10 years old who had a stem cell transplant for congenital amegakaryocytic thrombocytopenia, so the T cells may come from the graft donor. Each CDR3 is given with its conserved first and last residue. The D gene is left open where the match is weak. Not all rows give a size; the values are once, few, many and, for expanded clones, a class.

d_gene	v_gene	j_gene	abundance	CDR3nt	CDR3aa
TRBD1	TRBV19	TRBJ2-2	-	TGTGCCAGTGAGACAGGGTGGCCCGGGGAGCTGTTTTTT	CASETGWPGELFF
-	TRBV6-1	TRBJ2-1	-	TGTGCCAGCAGCCAACCGAGTTACAGGGTAGTGGATGAGCAGTTCTTC	CASSQPSYRVVDEQFF
TRBD2	TRBV5-1	TRBJ2-7	few	TGCGCCAGCAGCTTGGGCCCTAGCGGAGCTTACGAGCAGTACTTC	CASSLGPSGAYEQYF
TRBD1	TRBV4-2	TRBJ2-7	-	TGTGCCAGCAGCCCCAAGCAATTTGGGACAGAAATAACTACCTACGAGCAGTACTTC	CASSPKQFGTEITTYEQYF
-	TRBV5-1	TRBJ2-1	-	TGCGCCAGCAGCTTGGTGGCAGGGGTGAATGAGCAGTTCTTC	CASSLVAGVNEQFF
TRBD1	TRBV5-1	TRBJ2-3	few	TGCGCCAGCAGCTTTCCGGGACAGGGAACAGATACGCAGTATTTT	CASSFPGQGTDTQYF
-	TRBV24-1	TRBJ2-2	few	TGTGCCGCACAGTACAGCAGGGGAGGATGGGTCGGGGAGCTGTTTTTT	CAAQYSRGGWVGELFF
-	TRBV6-5	TRBJ1-1	-	TGTGCCAGCAGTTATCATCTCGAAGCTTTCTTT	CASSYHLEAFF
-	TRBV25-1	TRBJ2-6	-	TGTGCCAGCATGGGATACTCTGGGGCCAACGTCCTGACTTTC	CASMGYSGANVLTF
TRBD1	TRBV16	TRBJ1-1	-	TGTGCCAGCAGCCAATCAGGGAGACAGGGAAGGACCACTGAAGCTTTCTTT	CASSQSGRQGRTTEAFF
-	TRBV7-9	TRBJ2-1	-	TGTGCCAGCAGCCTCGGGACGGAGTACAATGAGCAGTTCTTC	CASSLGTEYNEQFF
-	TRBV12-3/TRBV12-4	TRBJ1-1	few	TGTGCCAGCAGTTGGAGGGCGGCGGGGAACACTGAAGCTTTCTTT	CASSWRAAGNTEAFF
TRBD1	TRBV18	TRBJ2-7	-	TGTGCCAGCTCACCTCTAGGGACAGTAACCTACGAGCAGTACTTC	CASSPLGTVTYEQYF
-	TRBV20-1	TRBJ1-5	few	TGCAGTGCTCTATCCGGGGTCGGGGGCAATCAGCCCCAGCATTTT	CSALSGVGGNQPQHF
TRBD2	TRBV5-1	TRBJ2-1	-	TGCGCCAGCAGCCTGGGGGTAGCGGGAGATGAGCAGTTCTTC	CASSLGVAGDEQFF
-	TRBV20-1	TRBJ1-1	-	TGCAGTGCCGCCAGGGAATGGCTTAACACTGAAGCTTTCTTT	CSAAREWLNTEAFF
TRBD1	TRBV10-3	TRBJ2-7	-	TGTGCCATCAGTGTGACAGGGGACCACGAGCAGTACTTC	CAISVTGDHEQYF
TRBD1	TRBV3-1	TRBJ2-3	-	TGTGCCAGCAGCCAATGGGACAGGGAAGGGGATACGCAGTATTTT	CASSQWDREGDTQYF
-	TRBV20-1	TRBJ2-3	-	TGCAGTGCTAGAACCCCTGGTCCAGATACGCAGTATTTT	CSARTPGPDTQYF
TRBD1	TRBV12-3/TRBV12-4	TRBJ1-4	-	TGTGCCAGCAGACAGGGGGACAGGGGTTTGGGAGGCGAAAAACTGTTTTTT	CASRQGDRGLGGEKLFF
-	TRBV12-3/TRBV12-4	TRBJ2-2	few	TGTGCCAGCAGTTTCTACCGATACACCGGGGAGCTGTTTTTT	CASSFYRYTGELFF
-	TRBV18	TRBJ2-7	few	TGTGCCAGCTCACCACGGGAGGAAGCCGAGCAGTACTTC	CASSPREEAEQYF
TRBD1	TRBV20-1	TRBJ2-1	few	TGCAGTGCTAGAATGACAGGGGGCGTCCCCTACAATGAGCAGTTCTTC	CSARMTGGVPYNEQFF
-	TRBV20-1	TRBJ1-2	many	TGCAGTGCTAGAGTCCCCAACTATGGCTACACCTTC	CSARVPNYGYTF
-	TRBV7-6	TRBJ1-3	-	TGTGCCAGCAGCCCAGGACAGACCTCTGGAAACACCATATATTTT	CASSPGQTSGNTIYF
-	TRBV3-1	TRBJ2-1	-	TGTGCCAGCAGCCAGGGAAGGGCCTACAATGAGCAGTTCTTC	CASSQGRAYNEQFF
TRBD2	TRBV25-1	TRBJ2-5	few	TGTGCCAGCACTCAAGCGGGGAAGGGAGAGACCCAGTACTTC	CASTQAGKGETQYF
TRBD1	TRBV5-1	TRBJ2-7	-	TGCGCCAGCAGCTTGGGTGACAGGGATGGAAACGAGCAGTACTTC	CASSLGDRDGNEQYF
TRBD2	TRBV5-1	TRBJ2-1	many	TGCGCCAGCAGCTTGCTACTAGCGGGGGGTTCCAATGAGCAGTTCTTC	CASSLLLAGGSNEQFF
TRBD1	TRBV4-1	TRBJ2-7	-	TGCGCCAGCAGCCAAGAAGGGACAGGGGAGTACGAGCAGTACTTC	CASSQEGTGEYEQYF
TRBD1	TRBV11-2	TRBJ2-7	many	TGTGCCAGCAGCTTCGACAGGGGCCACGAGCAGTACTTC	CASSFDRGHEQYF
-	TRBV20-1	TRBJ2-7	-	TGCAGTGCTCCACTACCAAGACTGGGGAGCTCCTACGAGCAGTACTTC	CSAPLPRLGSSYEQYF
-	TRBV11-2	TRBJ1-1	-	TGTGCCAGCCGCCCAACAGGGCCAGGCACTGAAGCTTTCTTT	CASRPTGPGTEAFF
TRBD2	TRBV20-1	TRBJ2-7	few	TGCAGTGCTCGGACTAGCGGAGACTACGAGCAGTACTTC	CSARTSGDYEQYF
-	TRBV7-2	TRBJ2-1	-	TGTGCCAGCAGGAAGGGACCAAGCTCCTACAATGAGCAGTTCTTC	CASRKGPSSYNEQFF
TRBD1	TRBV20-1	TRBJ2-5	-	TGCAGTGCTGGTCTCCAGGGGGCCTGGGAGACCCAGTACTTC	CSAGLQGAWETQYF
-	TRBV4-1	TRBJ1-1	-	TGCGCCAGCAGCCAGATTGGGACGGTGAACACTGAAGCTTTCTTT	CASSQIGTVNTEAFF
TRBD2	TRBV9	TRBJ2-1	-	TGTGCCAGCGGGACGGGGGGAGGGTACCCACCGACCTACAATGAGCAGTTCTTC	CASGTGGGYPPTYNEQFF
-	TRBV24-1	TRBJ2-3	-	TGTGCCACCGGGGCATCTCCTAGCACAGATACGCAGTATTTT	CATGASPSTDTQYF
TRBD1	TRBV20-1	TRBJ1-1	few	TGCAGTGCTAGAGATCAGGGGGCGAGGACTGAAGCTTTCTTT	CSARDQGARTEAFF
-	TRBV4-2	TRBJ2-1	-	TGTGCCAGCAGCCAAGAGAGGGGGAAGGGTAGCTATGAGCAGTTCTTC	CASSQERGKGSYEQFF
-	TRBV4-1	TRBJ1-6	-	TGCGCCAGCAGCCAAGAAATTTGGGATCGAGGTTCACCCCTCCACTTT	CASSQEIWDRGSPLHF
-	TRBV2	TRBJ1-2	-	TGTGCCAGCAGTGTTTCGGGGCTTGGTGGCTACACCTTC	CASSVSGLGGYTF
-	TRBV6-1	TRBJ2-1	-	TGTGCCAGCAGCCCTTACAGCTCCTACAATGAGCAGTTCTTC	CASSPYSSYNEQFF
TRBD2	TRBV7-2	TRBJ2-3	many	TGTGCCAGCAGCTTAACTAGCGGGAAGGATACGCAGTATTTT	CASSLTSGKDTQYF
-	TRBV9	TRBJ2-5	few	TGTGCCAGCAGCGTAGGACCGCGACAAGAGACCCAGTACTTC	CASSVGPRQETQYF
TRBD2	TRBV20-1	TRBJ2-3	few	TGCAGTGCTAGAGCGGGGGGAAGCACAGATACGCAGTATTTT	CSARAGGSTDTQYF
-	TRBV20-1	TRBJ2-4	few	TGCAGTGCCCCCTCACACTTAGCCAAAAACATTCAGTACTTC	CSAPSHLAKNIQYF
-	TRBV7-6	TRBJ2-7	-	TGTGCCAGCAGCGAGACGGTCCACGAGCAGTACTTC	CASSETVHEQYF